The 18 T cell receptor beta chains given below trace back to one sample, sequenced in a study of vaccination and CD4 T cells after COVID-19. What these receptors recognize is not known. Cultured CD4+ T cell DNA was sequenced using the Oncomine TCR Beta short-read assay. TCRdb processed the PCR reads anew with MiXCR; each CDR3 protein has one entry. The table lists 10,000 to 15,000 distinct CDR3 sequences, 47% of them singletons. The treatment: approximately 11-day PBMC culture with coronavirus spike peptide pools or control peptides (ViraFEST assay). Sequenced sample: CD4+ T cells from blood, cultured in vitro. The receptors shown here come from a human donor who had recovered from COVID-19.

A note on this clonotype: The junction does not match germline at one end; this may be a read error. The CDR3 DNA follows: TGTGCCATCAGCTTGACAGGGTTCGAGCAGTGCTTC. This sequence encodes CAISLTGFEQCF. V gene TRBV10-3 combines with J gene TRBJ2-7, with TRBD1 matching 7 bases. This CDR3 spans 12 amino acids. Germline V gene sequence: CDR1 ENHRY, CDR2 SYGVKD.

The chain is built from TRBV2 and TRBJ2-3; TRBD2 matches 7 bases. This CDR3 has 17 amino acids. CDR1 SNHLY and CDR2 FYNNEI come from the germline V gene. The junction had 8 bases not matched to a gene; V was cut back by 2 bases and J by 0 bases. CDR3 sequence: CASSERDYRASTDTQYF. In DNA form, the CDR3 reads TGTGCCAGCAGTGAAAGGGACTACCGCGCTAGCACAGATACGCAGTATTTT.

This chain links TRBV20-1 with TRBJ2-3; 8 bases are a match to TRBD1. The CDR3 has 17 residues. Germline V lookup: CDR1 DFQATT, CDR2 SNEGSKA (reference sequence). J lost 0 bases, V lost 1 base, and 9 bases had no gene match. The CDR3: CSARARTGRVSTDTQYF. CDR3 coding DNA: TGCAGTGCTAGAGCTAGGACAGGGAGAGTTAGCACAGATACGCAGTATTTT.

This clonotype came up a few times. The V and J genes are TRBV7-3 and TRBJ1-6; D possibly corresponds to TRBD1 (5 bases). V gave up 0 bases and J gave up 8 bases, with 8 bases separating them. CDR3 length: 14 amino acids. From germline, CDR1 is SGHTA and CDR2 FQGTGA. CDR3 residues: CASSLTGTDSPLHF. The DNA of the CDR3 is TGTGCCAGCAGCTTAACAGGGACTGATTCACCCCTCCACTTT.

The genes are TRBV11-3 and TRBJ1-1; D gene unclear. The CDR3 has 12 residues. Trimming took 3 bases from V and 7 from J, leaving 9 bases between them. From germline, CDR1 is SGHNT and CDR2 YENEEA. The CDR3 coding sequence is TGTGCCAGCAGCTTTTCCACCATTGAAGCTTTCTTT. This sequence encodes CASSFSTIEAFF.

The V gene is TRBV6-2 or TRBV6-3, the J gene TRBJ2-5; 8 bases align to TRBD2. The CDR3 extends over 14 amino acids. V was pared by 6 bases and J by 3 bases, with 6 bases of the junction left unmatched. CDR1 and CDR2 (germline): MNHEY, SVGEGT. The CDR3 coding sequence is TGTGCCAGCAGACTTACTAGCGGAGAAGAGACCCAGTACTTC. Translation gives CASRLTSGEETQYF.

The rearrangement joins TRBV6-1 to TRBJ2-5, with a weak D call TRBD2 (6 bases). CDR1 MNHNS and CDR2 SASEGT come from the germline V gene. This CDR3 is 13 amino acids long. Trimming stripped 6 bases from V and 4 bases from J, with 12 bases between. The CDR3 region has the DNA TGTGCCAGCAGCCGCGGGATAATAGAGACCCAGTACTTC. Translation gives CASSRGIIETQYF.

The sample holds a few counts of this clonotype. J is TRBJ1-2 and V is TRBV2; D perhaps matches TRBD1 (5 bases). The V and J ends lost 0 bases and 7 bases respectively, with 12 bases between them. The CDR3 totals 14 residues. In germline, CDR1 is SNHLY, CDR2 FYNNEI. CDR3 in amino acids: CASSEARGAGGYTF. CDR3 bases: TGTGCCAGCAGTGAAGCGCGCGGGGCGGGTGGCTACACCTTC.

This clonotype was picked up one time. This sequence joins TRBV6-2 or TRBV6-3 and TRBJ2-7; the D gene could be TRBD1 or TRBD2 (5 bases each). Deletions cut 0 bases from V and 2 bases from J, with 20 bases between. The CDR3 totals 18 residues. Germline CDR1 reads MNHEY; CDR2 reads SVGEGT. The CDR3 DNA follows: TGTGCCAGCAGTTACTCGCCCGCGTGGGACGGTGGGACCTACGAGCAGTACTTC. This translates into CASSYSPAWDGGTYEQYF.

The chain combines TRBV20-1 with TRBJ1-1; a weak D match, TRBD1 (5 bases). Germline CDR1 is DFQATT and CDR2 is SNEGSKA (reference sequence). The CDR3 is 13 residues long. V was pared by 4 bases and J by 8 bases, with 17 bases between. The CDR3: CSAIVGASLEAFF. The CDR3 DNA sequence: TGCAGTGCTATAGTAGGGGCGAGTTTAGAAGCTTTCTTT.

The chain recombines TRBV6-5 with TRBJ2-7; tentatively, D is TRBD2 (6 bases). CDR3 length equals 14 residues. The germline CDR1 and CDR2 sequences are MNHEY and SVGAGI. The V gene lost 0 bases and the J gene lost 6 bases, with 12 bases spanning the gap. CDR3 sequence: CASSYSSRRGEQYF. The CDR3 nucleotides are TGTGCCAGCAGTTACTCGAGTAGGAGGGGCGAGCAGTACTTC.

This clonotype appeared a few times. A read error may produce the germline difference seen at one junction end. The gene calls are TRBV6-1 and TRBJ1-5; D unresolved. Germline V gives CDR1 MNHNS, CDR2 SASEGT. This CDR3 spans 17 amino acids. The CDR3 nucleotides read TGTGCCAGCAGAGAAGGACCGGGCATCAAGAGGGATCAGCCCCAGCATTTT. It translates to CASREGPGIKRDQPQHF.

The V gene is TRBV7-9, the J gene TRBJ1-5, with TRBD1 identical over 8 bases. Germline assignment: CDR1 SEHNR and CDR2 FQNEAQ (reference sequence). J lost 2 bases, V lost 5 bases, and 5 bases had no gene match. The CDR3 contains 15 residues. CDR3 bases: TGTGCCAGCAGCCGGGGACAGGCGGGCAATCAGCCCCAGCATTTT. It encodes CASSRGQAGNQPQHF.

The CDR3 here is CASSGQLTDTQYF. CDR3 DNA sequence: TGTGCCAGCAGCGGACAACTCACAGATACGCAGTATTTT. The rearrangement links TRBV12-3 or TRBV12-4 to TRBJ2-3; D is perhaps TRBD1 (5 bases). The CDR3 has 13 amino acids. Trimming removed 6 bases from V and 2 bases from J, with 9 bases in between.

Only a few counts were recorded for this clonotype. The CDR3 sequence is CASSDRHSGNTIYF. The CDR3 bases are TGTGCCAGCAGTGATCGACACTCTGGAAACACCATATATTTT. The chain combines TRBV25-1 with TRBJ1-3; no firm D call. V gave up 3 bases and J gave up 0 bases, with 6 bases separating them. The CDR3 covers 14 residues. CDR1 and CDR2 (germline): MGHDK, SYGVNS. The whole variable domain, remainder taken from reference TRBV25-1 and TRBJ1-3, is EADIYQTPRYLVIGTGKKITLECSQTMGHDKMYWYQQDPGMELHLIHYSYGVNSTEKGDLSSESTVSRIRTEHFPLTLESARPSHTSQYLCASSDRHSGNTIYFGEGSWLTVV.

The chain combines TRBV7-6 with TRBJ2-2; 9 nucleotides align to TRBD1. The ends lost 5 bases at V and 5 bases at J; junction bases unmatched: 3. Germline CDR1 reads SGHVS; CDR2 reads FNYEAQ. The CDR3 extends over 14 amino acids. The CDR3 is CASSVGTGTGELFF. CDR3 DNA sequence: TGTGCCAGCAGCGTAGGGACAGGGACCGGGGAGCTGTTTTTT.

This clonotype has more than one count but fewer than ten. For the CDR3, the DNA is TGTGCCAGCAGGAAGGACAGGGTTTTGTATAATTCACCCCTCCACTTT. It specifies CASRKDRVLYNSPLHF. The V and J genes are TRBV28 and TRBJ1-6, with 8 bases lining up with TRBD1. The CDR3 is 16 residues long. Germline V gene data show CDR1 as MDHEN and CDR2 as SYDVKM. After removal of 6 bases from V and 4 bases from J, the junction contained 8 bases not matched to a gene.

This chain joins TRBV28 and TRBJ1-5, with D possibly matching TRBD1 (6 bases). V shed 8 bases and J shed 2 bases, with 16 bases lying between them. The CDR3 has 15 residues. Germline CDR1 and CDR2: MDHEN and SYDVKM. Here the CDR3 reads CASVGQTVGNQPQHF. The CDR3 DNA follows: TGTGCCAGCGTGGGACAAACGGTAGGCAATCAGCCCCAGCATTTT.